The source of this TCR beta chain is a study of cytomegalovirus exposure and HLA in healthy donors. V was trimmed by 2 bases and J by 6 bases, leaving 11 bases between them. The CDR3 spans 15 residues. CDR1 is MNHNY, CDR2 SVGAGI, per germline (reference sequence). This clone was found a few times. 60 Vbeta and 13 Jbeta primers were used in PCR. Profiling relied on immunoSEQ multiplex PCR, and the TCRdb table lists in-frame clones only, not all of them. Among about 130,000 clones listed, about 80% were seen once. J is TRBJ1-6 and V is TRBV6-6, with D uncertain. This TCR derives from a male donor in good health and CMV-seronegative. The sequencing sample was made of PBMCs. The CDR3 coding sequence is TGTGCCAGCAGTTACGAGGGTTGGGGTAATTCACCCCTCCACTTT. It encodes CASSYEGWGNSPLHF.